These T cell receptor beta chains were read from a single sample in a study of blood T cell repertoires in COVID-19. The table came from immunoSEQ multiplex PCR; TCRdb's copy has only in-frame clones and leaves some out. In the table there are about 180,000 clones, roughly 85% of which are singletons. The specimen sequenced was peripheral blood. The source of these receptors is a human donor with active or convalescent COVID-19. The donor label of this sample is uncertain. The CDR3 runs from the conserved cysteine through the conserved F or W. The D gene is left open where the match is weak. Not every row has a clone size; where given, it reads once, few, many or a size class.

few	TRBV5-1	NA	TRBJ2-1	CASLTGSIQGKSYEQFF	TGCGCCAGCCTCACTGGGTCAATACAGGGAAAATCGTATGAGCAGTTCTTC
NA	TRBV19	NA	TRBJ1-1	CASSMYLVNTEAFF	TGTGCCAGTAGTATGTACTTGGTAAACACTGAAGCTTTCTTT
NA	TRBV5-1	TRBD2	TRBJ2-3	CASSSATSGGASTDTQYF	TGCGCCAGCAGCTCAGCGACTAGCGGGGGAGCTAGCACAGATACGCAGTATTTT
NA	TRBV11-2	NA	TRBJ1-2	CATSVTLYGYTF	TGTGCCACTTCAGTCACCCTTTATGGCTACACCTTC
NA	TRBV7-2	NA	TRBJ2-7	CASSTYSGTYEQYF	TGTGCCAGCAGCACCTACAGCGGAACCTACGAGCAGTACTTC
NA	TRBV11-2	NA	TRBJ1-1	CASSRLLSSSAEAFF	TGTGCCAGCAGCCGCCTACTTAGCTCTTCGGCTGAAGCTTTCTTT
NA	TRBV9	TRBD2	TRBJ2-1	CASSVEGRGTYNEQFF	TGTGCCAGCAGCGTAGAAGGGCGGGGGACCTACAATGAGCAGTTCTTC
NA	TRBV10-3	TRBD1	TRBJ1-1	CAISESKGQTGGDFFTEAFF	TGTGCCATCAGTGAGTCGAAAGGGCAGACAGGGGGCGATTTTTTCACTGAAGCTTTCTTT
NA	TRBV5-6	NA	TRBJ2-6	CASSRSGANVLTF	TGTGCCAGCAGTAGATCTGGGGCCAACGTCCTGACTTTC
NA	TRBV12-3/TRBV12-4	NA	TRBJ1-5	CASRDSGNQPQHF	TGTGCCAGCAGAGACTCGGGCAATCAGCCCCAGCATTTT
NA	TRBV12-3/TRBV12-4	NA	TRBJ2-5	CASSVGGWETQYF	TGTGCCAGCAGTGTCGGGGGATGGGAGACCCAGTACTTC
NA	TRBV6-1	TRBD1	TRBJ1-2	CASSEYQRRTGGLFYGYTF	TGTGCCAGCAGTGAATACCAGAGGAGGACAGGGGGCCTATTCTATGGCTACACCTTC
few	TRBV5-1	TRBD1	TRBJ2-7	CASFEGAVAYEQYF	TGCGCCAGCTTTGAGGGGGCCGTCGCCTACGAGCAGTACTTC
NA	TRBV19	TRBD2	TRBJ2-2	CASSHGGAYTGELFF	TGTGCCAGTAGCCACGGGGGGGCGTACACCGGGGAGCTGTTTTTT
NA	TRBV18	NA	TRBJ2-1	CASSPGGPSSYNEQFF	TGTGCCAGCTCACCGGGGGGGCCGAGCTCCTACAATGAGCAGTTCTTC
NA	TRBV11-3	TRBD1	TRBJ2-2	CASSFDRGRSTGELFF	TGTGCCAGCAGCTTCGACAGGGGGCGCAGCACCGGGGAGCTGTTTTTT
NA	TRBV7-2	NA	TRBJ1-2	CASSLASLNREGGYTF	TGTGCCAGCAGCTTAGCTTCCCTCAACAGGGAGGGCGGCTACACCTTC
NA	TRBV3-1/TRBV3-2	TRBD2	TRBJ2-7	CASSPGLAGYEQYF	TGTGCCAGCAGCCCGGGACTAGCAGGGTACGAGCAGTACTTC
NA	TRBV2	TRBD2	TRBJ2-7	CASCGGSYEQYF	TGTGCCAGCTGCGGGGGGTCCTACGAGCAGTACTTC
NA	TRBV7-9	NA	TRBJ1-2	CASSSGDYGYTF	TGTGCCAGCAGCTCGGGTGACTATGGCTACACCTTC
NA	TRBV28	NA	TRBJ2-7	CASSSPDSRHYEQYF	TGTGCCAGCAGTTCCCCGGACAGCCGACACTACGAGCAGTACTTC
once	TRBV28	NA	TRBJ2-3	CASSPYKLALQTAHTQYF	TGTGCCAGCAGCCCTTACAAACTAGCCCTACAGACGGCCCATACGCAGTATTTT
NA	TRBV3-1/TRBV3-2	NA	TRBJ2-5	CASSPVRERFQETQYF	TGTGCCAGCAGCCCGGTCCGGGAAAGGTTCCAAGAGACCCAGTACTTC
NA	TRBV4-3	TRBD1	TRBJ2-1	CASSQEGDRGYNEQFF	TGCGCCAGCAGCCAAGAGGGGGACAGGGGTTACAATGAGCAGTTCTTC
few	TRBV5-4	TRBD2	TRBJ2-7	CASSLSLAGNEQYF	TGTGCCAGCAGCTTAAGCCTAGCGGGAAACGAGCAGTACTTC
NA	TRBV7-6	TRBD2	TRBJ2-7	CASSSGRGATYEQYF	TGTGCCAGCAGCTCAGGGCGGGGGGCTACCTACGAGCAGTACTTC
NA	TRBV5-1	TRBD1	TRBJ1-3	CASSSGDSLRNTIYF	TGCGCCAGCAGCTCCGGGGACAGCTTGAGAAACACCATATATTTT
NA	TRBV3-1/TRBV3-2	TRBD1	TRBJ1-3	CASSFRRQGMRSGNTIYF	TGTGCCAGCAGCTTTCGACGACAGGGAATGAGGTCTGGAAACACCATATATTTT
NA	TRBV27	NA	TRBJ2-1	CASHSPGAVNEQFF	TGTGCCAGCCATTCTCCGGGAGCAGTCAATGAGCAGTTCTTC
NA	TRBV27	TRBD1	TRBJ1-4	CASRLTGNNEKLFF	TGTGCCAGCAGGCTGACAGGGAATAATGAAAAACTGTTTTTT
NA	TRBV12-3/TRBV12-4	NA	TRBJ2-2	CATRGGQSGELFF	TGTGCCACCAGGGGGGGGCAGAGCGGGGAGCTGTTTTTT
once	TRBV30	NA	TRBJ1-6	CACSVGGQNYNSPLHF	TGTGCCTGCTCAGTCGGGGGGCAAAACTATAATTCACCCCTCCACTTT
few	TRBV28	TRBD1	TRBJ1-6	CASSSRQGQGSPLHF	TGTGCCAGCAGTTCTAGACAGGGGCAGGGTTCACCCCTCCACTTT